This is a list of T cell receptor beta chains from one sample in a study of CD8 T cells in ankylosing spondylitis. Via MiXCR, TCRdb re-called the 5' RACE reads, giving one row per CDR3 protein. The table shows 500,000 or so distinct CDR3 sequences, with over 4% occurring only once. The sequenced material came from blood, either unsorted or a sorted T cell fraction (not recorded which). All receptors come from a male donor with ankylosing spondylitis. The CDR3 runs from the conserved cysteine through the conserved F or W. The D gene is left open where the match is weak. The size entry is marked missing in some rows and otherwise reads once, few, many or a size class.

TRBJ2-7 many TRBV5-1 TRBD2 TGCGCCAGCAGCTTGTTCGCCGAGGGCGGGGGCGAGCAGTACTTC CASSLFAEGGGEQYF
TRBJ2-7 few TRBV11-2 TRBD2 TGTGCCAGCAACAGCGGGGGACCTCGAACTTACGAGCAGTACTTC CASNSGGPRTYEQYF
TRBJ2-7 many TRBV6-1 TRBD1 TGTGCCGCTAAATCAACAGGGGCTCGACACGAGCAGTACTTC CAAKSTGARHEQYF
TRBJ2-7 many TRBV7-9 - TGTGCCAGCAAAGAGAGTCAGGCCTCCTACGAGCAGTACTTC CASKESQASYEQYF
TRBJ2-1 - TRBV5-4 TRBD2 TGTGCCAGCAGCGCTACCGGGACTAGCGGGGGGAATGAGCAGTTCTTC CASSATGTSGGNEQFF
TRBJ1-5 - TRBV12-2 - TGTGCAAGTCGCTTAGCCGGGACAGGGAAGGGGTTTGGGAATCAGCCCCAGCATTTT CASRLAGTGKGFGNQPQHF
TRBJ2-1 once TRBV28 - TGTGCCAGCAGACCCGAAGGGACTCCTAGGGGGTTCAATGAGCAGTTCTTC CASRPEGTPRGFNEQFF
TRBJ1-1 few TRBV19 - TGTGCCAGTAGTATAGATCTCGAAGACACTGAAGCTTTCTTT CASSIDLEDTEAFF
TRBJ1-2 few TRBV7-8 TRBD1 TGTGCCAGCAGCTTAATCGGGACAGGGGCCCCTAACTATGGCTACACCTTC CASSLIGTGAPNYGYTF
TRBJ1-2 many TRBV11-2 - TGTGCCAGCAGCCTGAATCTATGGGGCTACACCTTC CASSLNLWGYTF
TRBJ2-5 - TRBV7-2 TRBD2 TGTGCCAGCAGCCCCAGCGGGGGGGCCTATGAGACCCAGTACTTC CASSPSGGAYETQYF
TRBJ2-7 many TRBV5-5 - TGTGCCAGCAGCTTACAAGGGGAAGCTGACGAGCAGTACTTC CASSLQGEADEQYF